This T cell receptor beta chain is from a study of T cells in Graves' hyperthyroidism and ophthalmopathy. Amplification of TCR beta CDR3 regions was performed using RNA transcripts as template. The TCR CDR3 first-round RT-PCR relied on the HTBI primer set. MiXCR was run by TCRdb on the multiplex PCR reads, yielding one entry per CDR3 protein. This sample yields 220,000 or so distinct CDR3 sequences, of which roughly 17% are seen a single time; around 28% belongs to the top ten. Patients were excluded for uncontrolled infection, other autoimmune disease, pregnancy or lactation. The authors obtained PBMCs from about 9 ml of fresh peripheral blood. This clonotype was recorded many times. The target antigen is unknown. This CDR3 comprises 12 residues. Germline V gene sequence: CDR1 GTSNPN, CDR2 SVGIG (reference sequence). V was pared by 1 base and J by 6 bases, with 6 bases between. Regarding the study as a whole: From stable hyperthyroidism, ophthalmopathy was separated by a 13 V-J model. In blood, most of the thyroid clonotypes expanded above 0.001 were also present.

The genes are TRBV30 and TRBJ2-2; the D is unclear. The clonotype was recovered from a woman younger than 30 with Graves' ophthalmopathy. Sequenced material: blood. The CDR3 coding sequence is TGTGCCTGGAGTGGTGGCTCCGGGGAGCTGTTTTTT. This codes for CAWSGGSGELFF.